This T cell receptor (beta chain) was retrieved from a study of chemoradiotherapy in HPV16-positive cancers. Germline values: CDR1 LNHNV, CDR2 YYDKDF (reference sequence). Trimming cost V 0 bases and J 5 bases, with 4 bases left between them. This CDR3 spans 12 amino acids. Samples were taken several times over chemoradiotherapy. Clones were sequenced by immunoSEQ multiplex PCR, and TCRdb holds only the in-frame ones, with some missing. In the table there are 5,500 to 8,000 clones, 85% to 90% of which are singletons. The V and J genes are TRBV15 and TRBJ2-5, with D unclear. This clonotype was obtained from a human donor with HPV-associated anogenital cancer. The specimen was obtained from a patient who underwent chemoradiotherapy. In DNA, the CDR3 is TGTGCCACCAGCAGAGATGAGGAGACCCAGTACTTC. Translated: CATSRDEETQYF. Combining the CDR3 with reference TRBV15 and TRBJ2-5 gives the whole variable domain DAMVIQNPRYQVTQFGKPVTLSCSQTLNHNVMYWYQQKSSQAPKLLFHYYDKDFNNEADTPDNFQSRRPNTSFCFLDIRSPGLGDTAMYLCATSRDEETQYFGPGTRLLVL.